The TCR beta chain described here comes from a study of T cells expressing NK-cell markers. After re-calling the 5' RACE reads, TCRdb lists one entry per CDR3 protein, DNA absent. Its clone listing holds around 380,000 distinct CDR3 sequences. The germline gives CDR1 DFQATT, CDR2 SNEGSKA (reference sequence). The CDR3 totals 15 residues. The V gene is TRBV20-1, the J gene TRBJ1-4; the TRBD1 assignment by TCRdb is unverifiable without DNA. This TCR was recovered from a woman between 50 and 59 years old in good health. Sequenced: blood T cells: a sorted CD56 or NKG2C T cell subset, CD4+ or CD8+ T cells, or bulk PBMC T cells (not recorded which). CDR3 in amino acids: CSARPRRGGAEKLFF.